The next 13 T cell receptor beta chains were all read from a single sample in a study of blood T cell repertoires in COVID-19. TCRdb's table, derived via immunoSEQ multiplex PCR, lists solely in-frame clones and lacks some. This sample has a few hundred thousand clones, with roughly 84% found just once. Sequencing was done on a sample of peripheral blood. The receptor set was obtained from a human donor in a cohort sampled during active COVID-19.

This clone was counted a few times. DNA for the CDR3: TGTGCCAGCAGTTACGGCGGCAGTGCAGAGACCCAGTACTTC. Its translation is CASSYGGSAETQYF. The gene calls are TRBV6-6 and TRBJ2-5; D gene unclear. Germline CDR1 MNHNY, CDR2 SVGAGI (reference sequence). Trimming cost V 2 bases and J 4 bases, with 11 bases left between them. This CDR3 is built from 14 residues.

This sequence joins TRBV7-6 and TRBJ1-2; the D gene is possibly TRBD1 (6 bases). Germline V gene data show CDR1 as SGHVS and CDR2 as FNYEAQ. CDR3 length: 12 amino acids. V was clipped by 3 bases and J by 8 bases, with 10 bases between them. The CDR3 region is CASSFSGAGYTF. The CDR3 DNA sequence: TGTGCCAGCAGCTTTTCAGGGGCGGGCTACACCTTC.

The V and J genes are TRBV28 and TRBJ1-2; D unresolved. The CDR3 runs to 14 residues. V dropped 8 bases and J dropped 4 bases, with 17 bases sitting between them. Germline V gives CDR1 MDHEN, CDR2 SYDVKM. The CDR3 reads CASRGPLIIYGYTF. In DNA form, the CDR3 reads TGTGCCAGCCGGGGTCCCCTCATTATCTATGGCTACACCTTC.

This chain uses TRBV7-8 with TRBJ2-1; TRBD2 might be the D (5 bases). CDR3 length equals 17 residues. V was cut by 0 bases and J by 12 bases, with 24 bases left in between. Germline V CDR1 and CDR2: SGHVS, FQNEAQ. CDR3 residues: CASSLASGLARAFWQFF. The CDR3 DNA follows: TGTGCCAGCAGCTTAGCGTCTGGCCTAGCCCGGGCGTTTTGGCAGTTCTTC.

The chain combines TRBV7-8 with TRBJ2-2; possibly TRBD1 for D (5 bases). This CDR3 has 17 amino acids. Germline loops: CDR1 SGHVS, CDR2 FQNEAQ. The V end lost 5 bases, the J end lost 5 bases, and 21 bases lay between the germline ends. The CDR3 is CASSSRQHKGATGELFF. CDR3 sequence (DNA): TGTGCCAGCAGCAGCAGACAGCACAAAGGCGCGACCGGGGAGCTGTTTTTT.

The chain links TRBV4-2 to TRBJ2-1; 10 nucleotides match TRBD2. V trimming: 4 bases; J trimming: 9 bases; junction bases outside the gene matches: 9. The germline gives CDR1 LGHNA, CDR2 YNFKEQ. There are 15 residues in the CDR3. The CDR3 sequence is CASSLDSGGPGEQFF. The CDR3 nucleotides are TGTGCCAGCAGCCTGGATAGCGGGGGGCCGGGTGAGCAGTTCTTC.

The genes are TRBV28 and TRBJ1-2; D perhaps matches TRBD1 (5 bases). Per germline, CDR1 MDHEN and CDR2 SYDVKM. Trimming shortened V by 7 bases and J by 6 bases, and 12 bases separated the two germline ends. The CDR3 is made up of 12 amino acids. The CDR3 reads CASTPGMHGYTF. CDR3 sequence (DNA): TGTGCCAGCACCCCAGGGATGCATGGCTACACCTTC.

The chain is built from TRBV5-1 and TRBJ2-7; TRBD2 is a possible D gene (5 bases). The CDR3 totals 13 residues. Trimming stripped 0 bases from V and 6 bases from J, with 10 bases between. Germline loops: CDR1 SGHRS, CDR2 YFSETQ. CDR3 residues: CASSLAPGIEQYF. Here the CDR3 DNA reads TGCGCCAGCAGCTTGGCTCCCGGGATCGAGCAGTACTTC.

This chain joins TRBV5-1 and TRBJ1-1; no reliable D call. The V end lost 0 bases, the J end lost 1 base, and 7 bases lay between the germline ends. Germline CDR1 reads SGHRS; CDR2 reads YFSETQ. The CDR3 spans 14 residues. CDR3 in DNA: TGCGCCAGCAGCTTGGGCCCGGGGAACACTGAAGCTTTCTTT. It yields the protein CASSLGPGNTEAFF.

The rearrangement links TRBV5-1 to TRBJ2-5, with 7 positions matching TRBD2. The CDR3 consists of 13 residues. Germline CDR1 is SGHRS and CDR2 is YFSETQ. J was trimmed by 5 bases and V by 6 bases; bases with no gene match: 7. The CDR3 reads CASTPVGGETQYF. The CDR3, as DNA: TGCGCCAGCACCCCGGTGGGGGGGGAGACCCAGTACTTC.

The CDR3 DNA sequence: TGTGCCAGTAGATCGGCAGGGGTAGGCGAGCAGTACTTC. It specifies CASRSAGVGEQYF. This chain links TRBV19 with TRBJ2-7, with D perhaps TRBD1 (6 bases). The CDR3 runs to 13 residues. Trimming shortened V by 6 bases and J by 6 bases, and 15 bases separated the two germline ends. CDR1 is LNHDA, CDR2 SQIVND, per germline (reference sequence).

This sequence joins TRBV7-9 and TRBJ2-7, with 8 bases fitting TRBD1. The CDR3 is made up of 13 amino acids. The trim removed 5 bases at V and 6 bases at J, leaving 6 bases unmatched. The V gene's germline CDR1 is SEHNR and CDR2 FQNEAQ (reference sequence). DNA for the CDR3: TGTGCCAGCAGCGTGACAGGGGTGGGCGAGCAGTACTTC. Encoded protein: CASSVTGVGEQYF.

This chain links TRBV3-1 (or the pseudogene TRBV3-2) with TRBJ2-3; 11 bases agree with TRBD2. The CDR3 totals 22 residues. V lost 4 bases to trimming and J lost 0 bases; unmatched junction nucleotides: 21. From germline, CDR1 is LGHDT and CDR2 YNNKEL (reference sequence). The CDR3 DNA is TGTGCCAGCAGCCCCACTCGCTCGTTTTTAGCGGGAGGGCCCCGTAGCACAGATACGCAGTATTTT. Amino acid sequence: CASSPTRSFLAGGPRSTDTQYF.